The source of this T cell receptor beta chain is a study of patients and donors after allogeneic stem cell transplantation. TCRdb redid the calling of the RT-PCR reads with MiXCR, one entry per CDR3 protein. Of about 40,000 distinct CDR3 sequences listed, around a third are singletons. V was pared by 10 bases and J by 6 bases, with 8 bases of the junction left unmatched. The CDR3 consists of 13 residues. Per the germline V gene, CDR1 is ENHRY and CDR2 is SYGVKD. This clonotype was obtained from a human donor who was either an allogeneic HSCT recipient or a stem cell or donor lymphocyte infusion donor (not recorded which). It is not recorded whose cells these are; they may come from a transplant donor. This chain uses TRBV10-3 with TRBJ2-1, with 8 bases matching TRBD2. The sample consisted of blood, either unsorted or a sorted T cell fraction (not recorded which). The CDR3 DNA is TGTGCCAGCCGTGAGCGGGAGATCAATGAGCAGTTCTTC. It yields the protein CASREREINEQFF.